The rows below give T cell receptor beta chains drawn from one sample of a study of OX40 agonist ivuxolimab in advanced cancers. Sequencing used immunoSEQ multiplex PCR; TCRdb keeps in-frame clones, though not all of them. The profile shows about 65,000 clones, about nine tenths of them singletons. Specimen: CD4+ or CD8+ T cells sorted from blood, collected in a trial of the OX40 agonist ivuxolimab. Every receptor here comes from an adult with an advanced solid tumor such as melanoma, head and neck, liver or kidney cancer. Each CDR3 is given with its conserved first and last residue. The D gene is left open where the match is weak. Clone size is given for some rows only: seen once, a few or many times, or a class if the clone is expanded.

v_gene,d_gene,j_gene,abundance,CDR3aa,CDR3nt
TRBV18,.,TRBJ1-1,once,CASSNRETEAFF,TGTGCCAGCTCAAACAGGGAAACTGAAGCTTTCTTT
TRBV14,TRBD2,TRBJ2-2,.,CASSQDLRGVPTGELFF,TGTGCCAGCAGCCAAGATTTGCGGGGGGTGCCCACCGGGGAGCTGTTTTTT
TRBV9,TRBD2,TRBJ2-3,.,CASSIGLAGIADTQYF,TGTGCCAGCAGCATCGGACTAGCGGGGATAGCAGATACGCAGTATTTT
TRBV6-1,.,TRBJ2-7,.,CASSEGGGREQYF,TGTGCCAGCAGTGAAGGCGGCGGGCGCGAGCAGTACTTC
TRBV2,.,TRBJ1-6,.,CASRERQDRSPLHF,TGTGCCAGCAGAGAGAGACAGGATCGTTCACCCCTCCACTTT
TRBV2,.,TRBJ1-2,.,CASSELGAGQGYTF,TGTGCCAGCAGTGAATTGGGGGCAGGGCAGGGCTACACCTTC
TRBV14,.,TRBJ2-7,.,CASSHSRDESF,TGTGCCAGCAGCCACAGCCGGGACGAGTCCTTC
TRBV5-6,.,TRBJ1-2,.,CASSFGSVQGGNGYTF,TGTGCCAGCAGCTTTGGTTCTGTACAGGGAGGAAATGGCTACACCTTC
TRBV6-5,.,TRBJ2-6,.,CASSYGNVLTF,TGTGCCAGCAGTTACGGGAACGTCCTGACTTTC
TRBV5-6,TRBD1,TRBJ1-2,few,CASSSWDRGYGYTF,TGTGCCAGCAGTTCCTGGGACAGAGGTTATGGCTACACCTTC
TRBV5-1,.,TRBJ2-6,.,CASSETGPNSGANVLTF,TGCGCCAGCAGCGAAACAGGGCCAAACTCTGGGGCCAACGTCCTGACTTTC
TRBV7-9,TRBD2,TRBJ2-7,.,CASSSGGTYEQYF,TGTGCCAGCAGCTCCGGGGGGACCTACGAGCAGTACTTC
TRBV5-4,TRBD2,TRBJ2-3,.,CASSVPLAGGTSTDTQYF,TGTGCCAGCAGCGTCCCACTAGCGGGGGGAACTAGCACAGATACGCAGTATTTT
TRBV11-3,TRBD1,TRBJ1-1,medium-sized,CASSLQGARTEAFF,TGTGCCAGCAGCTTGCAGGGGGCGAGGACTGAAGCTTTCTTT
TRBV2,.,TRBJ1-2,.,CASSEWAVANYGYTF,TGTGCCAGCAGTGAATGGGCAGTAGCTAACTATGGCTACACCTTC
TRBV9,.,TRBJ2-5,.,CASSVGASPAETQYF,TGTGCCAGCAGCGTAGGAGCTAGTCCCGCCGAGACCCAGTACTTC
TRBV7-2,TRBD2,TRBJ2-5,.,CASSVGLAPETQYF,TGTGCCAGCAGCGTGGGACTAGCCCCAGAGACCCAGTACTTC
TRBV15,.,TRBJ2-5,.,CATSDGWETQYF,TGTGCCACCAGCGATGGGTGGGAGACCCAGTACTTC
TRBV2,TRBD1,TRBJ2-7,.,CASSEAPGGDYEQYF,TGTGCCAGCAGTGAAGCGCCAGGGGGCGACTACGAGCAGTACTTC
TRBV7-9,TRBD1,TRBJ1-6,.,CASSLSTGGYNSPLHF,TGTGCCAGCAGCTTATCTACAGGGGGTTATAATTCACCCCTCCACTTT
TRBV19,TRBD1,TRBJ1-1,.,CASMVRLGQGFTEAFF,TGTGCCAGTATGGTACGGCTTGGACAGGGTTTCACTGAAGCTTTCTTT
TRBV5-1,.,TRBJ2-6,.,CASGLDSSPGYSGANVLTF,TGCGCCAGCGGGCTTGACAGTTCCCCTGGCTACTCTGGGGCCAACGTCCTGACTTTC
TRBV11-1,TRBD2,TRBJ2-2,.,CASSKGTSSGELFF,TGTGCCAGCAGCAAGGGGACTAGTTCTGGGGAGCTGTTTTTT
TRBV18,.,TRBJ1-6,.,CASSPGSSYNSPLHF,TGTGCCAGCTCACCAGGGAGCTCCTATAATTCACCCCTCCACTTT
TRBV4-2,TRBD1,TRBJ1-6,once,CASSPGTGAASPLHF,TGTGCCAGCAGCCCAGGGACAGGGGCCGCTTCACCCCTCCACTTT
TRBV18,TRBD1,TRBJ1-1,.,CASSPKGAMNTEAFF,TGTGCCAGCTCACCGAAGGGGGCAATGAACACTGAAGCTTTCTTT
TRBV10-1,TRBD1,TRBJ2-7,.,CASSDFAVLGGYYEQYF,TGCGCCAGCAGTGATTTTGCAGTCCTAGGGGGCTACTACGAGCAGTACTTC
TRBV11-2,.,TRBJ1-2,.,CASSNNYGYTF,TGTGCCAGCAGCAATAACTATGGCTACACCTTC
TRBV19,.,TRBJ2-3,.,CASSIRLQTDTQYF,TGTGCCAGTAGTATAAGACTACAAACAGATACGCAGTATTTT
TRBV6-6,.,TRBJ1-5,.,CASSRQSNQPQHF,TGTGCCAGCAGTCGACAGTCCAATCAGCCCCAGCATTTT
TRBV6-4,.,TRBJ2-3,.,CASSDSSAGPSTDTQYF,TGTGCCAGCAGTGACTCGAGTGCGGGGCCTAGCACAGATACGCAGTATTTT
TRBV5-6,.,TRBJ1-2,.,CASSLVWAGVNYGYTF,TGTGCCAGCAGCTTGGTGTGGGCAGGGGTGAACTATGGCTACACCTTC
TRBV28,.,TRBJ1-2,.,CASSSQGVGYTF,TGTGCCAGCAGTTCACAGGGTGTGGGCTACACCTTC
TRBV10-1,.,TRBJ2-3,.,CASSGGKDTQYF,TGCGCCAGCAGTGGAGGTAAAGATACGCAGTATTTT
TRBV19,.,TRBJ2-7,.,CASSRLDVGSEQYF,TGTGCCAGTAGTCGGTTGGACGTGGGCTCCGAGCAGTACTTC
TRBV7-9,TRBD1,TRBJ2-2,.,CASSTRDRGRRSNTGELFF,TGTGCCAGCAGCACAAGGGACAGGGGCCGACGATCGAACACCGGGGAGCTGTTTTTT
TRBV5-1,TRBD1,TRBJ2-7,.,CASSITGTVSREQYF,TGCGCCAGCAGCATCACCGGGACAGTGTCCAGAGAGCAGTACTTC
TRBV5-4,TRBD2,TRBJ2-2,once,CASSFGLAGRLYTGELFF,TGTGCCAGCAGCTTCGGACTAGCGGGGAGACTCTACACCGGGGAGCTGTTTTTT
TRBV2,.,TRBJ1-2,.,CASSNRVVSTF,TGTGCCAGCAGTAACAGGGTGGTCTCCACCTTC
TRBV5-6,.,TRBJ2-3,.,CASSFTRPSTDTQYF,TGTGCCAGCAGCTTCACCCGTCCCAGCACAGATACGCAGTATTTT
TRBV2,.,TRBJ2-1,.,CASSGLGYNEQFF,TGTGCCAGCAGTGGTTTAGGCTACAATGAGCAGTTCTTC
TRBV2,.,TRBJ1-2,once,CASSEVRGGYGYTF,TGTGCCAGCAGTGAAGTACGGGGGGGCTATGGCTACACCTTC
TRBV30,TRBD1,TRBJ1-2,.,CAWGRKGQAQGYTF,TGTGCCTGGGGGAGAAAAGGACAGGCGCAAGGCTACACCTTC
TRBV5-1,TRBD1,TRBJ1-2,.,CASSAPTGVYGYTF,TGCGCCAGCAGCGCACCGACAGGGGTCTATGGCTACACCTTC
TRBV18,TRBD1,TRBJ1-5,.,CASSPGQGVNQPQHF,TGTGCCAGCTCACCAGGACAGGGAGTTAATCAGCCCCAGCATTTT
TRBV2,.,TRBJ1-1,.,CASRPDSIYTEAFF,TGTGCCAGCCGTCCCGACAGCATATACACTGAAGCTTTCTTT
TRBV10-3,TRBD1,TRBJ1-3,.,CATGGQDNRPGNTIYF,TGTGCCACCGGGGGACAGGATAATAGGCCTGGAAACACCATATATTTT
TRBV29-1,.,TRBJ1-2,.,CSVEEGLHYGYTF,TGCAGCGTTGAAGAGGGACTCCACTATGGCTACACCTTC
TRBV11-2,.,TRBJ1-6,.,CASSLGVYNSPLHF,TGTGCCAGCAGCCTCGGAGTTTATAATTCACCCCTCCACTTT
TRBV7-8,.,TRBJ2-7,few,CASSFNNEQYF,TGTGCCAGCAGCTTTAATAACGAGCAGTACTTC
TRBV10-3,TRBD1,TRBJ1-2,.,CAISEVGRGRLRYGYTF,TGTGCCATCAGTGAAGTGGGCAGGGGGCGATTGCGGTATGGCTACACCTTC
TRBV6-1,.,TRBJ1-5,.,CASSDLGSNQPQHF,TGTGCCAGCAGTGACCTGGGAAGCAATCAGCCCCAGCATTTT
TRBV6-5,.,TRBJ1-2,.,CASSGQREGYTF,TGTGCCAGCAGTGGTCAAAGGGAGGGCTACACCTTC
TRBV2,.,TRBJ1-2,.,CASSEFGPSYGYTF,TGTGCCAGCAGTGAATTTGGCCCCAGCTATGGCTACACCTTC
TRBV7-9,.,TRBJ1-3,.,CASTLEANTIYF,TGTGCCAGCACCCTCGAGGCAAACACCATATATTTT
TRBV30,.,TRBJ1-5,.,CAWSAGHLNQPQHF,TGTGCCTGGAGTGCAGGACACCTCAATCAGCCCCAGCATTTT
TRBV5-5,.,TRBJ2-1,.,CASSLFTSSEQFF,TGTGCCAGCAGCTTGTTTACTTCTTCCGAGCAGTTCTTC
TRBV11-2,.,TRBJ2-7,.,CASSLAGYYEQYF,TGTGCCAGCAGCTTAGCGGGATACTACGAGCAGTACTTC
TRBV27,.,TRBJ1-4,.,CASSFGGRANEKLFF,TGTGCCAGCAGTTTTGGGGGGCGCGCGAACGAAAAACTGTTTTTT
TRBV4-1,.,TRBJ1-2,.,CASSQDLGYYGYTF,TGCGCCAGCAGCCAAGATCTCGGATACTATGGCTACACCTTC